Listed below are T cell receptor beta chains from one sample, sequenced in a study of metastatic and nonmetastatic thyroid tumors. TCRdb re-analyzed the PCR reads using MiXCR. The table has several thousand clones, approximately 30% seen once. The sample was tumor tissue. These receptors all stem from a female donor with papillary thyroid cancer or a benign thyroid nodule (not recorded which). Some clones in this sample may be carry-over from other donors' samples. Both conserved end residues are part of each CDR3. Where a row states a size, it is once, few, many or the class of an expanded clone; other rows omit it.

cdr3_aa,v_call,clone_size,j_call,cdr3_length
CASSLVRGGDTDTQYF,TRBV11-2,many,TRBJ2-3,16
CASSETWAGGSYKEQFF,TRBV21-1,NA,TRBJ2-1,17
CASSLGGDTEAFF,TRBV28,medium-sized,TRBJ1-1,13
CASSERVGGISYGQYF,TRBV6-1,NA,TRBJ2-7,16
CASSSPGTGGYGYTF,TRBV28,NA,TRBJ1-2,15
CASSLYLGGEYQETQYF,TRBV6-1,few,TRBJ2-5,17
CASSLGGFGEQFF,TRBV12-3/TRBV12-4,few,TRBJ2-1,13
CSARSFRGAGNSPLHF,TRBV20-1,NA,TRBJ1-6,16
CASSMANRLAAGELFF,TRBV19,medium-sized,TRBJ2-2,16
CASSLLGVNTEAFF,TRBV12-3/TRBV12-4,medium-sized,TRBJ1-1,14
CASSLDQGEGYTF,TRBV5-6,NA,TRBJ1-2,13
CASSSPGTGDTEAFF,TRBV5-8,once,TRBJ1-1,15
CSAGETGAHEQYF,TRBV20-1,NA,TRBJ2-7,13
CAWTRPHSDSSLHF,TRBV30,once,TRBJ1-6,14
CASRSGLAGLNEQFF,TRBV6-1,medium-sized,TRBJ2-1,15
CASSTATGRGYTF,TRBV12-3/TRBV12-4,medium-sized,TRBJ1-2,13
CASTSPYKVDNYGYSF,TRBV6-1,NA,TRBJ1-2,16
CASRLYNEQFF,TRBV6-2/TRBV6-3,NA,TRBJ2-1,11
CASSSTGDSPLHF,TRBV5-1,medium-sized,TRBJ1-6,13
CASTRGQGTDTQCF,TRBV5-1,NA,TRBJ2-3,14
CASSFSLGSGRANEQFF,TRBV5-1,few,TRBJ2-1,17
CSGGLAGYNEQFF,TRBV20-1,NA,TRBJ2-1,13
CASSQDGRGRGYEQYF,TRBV4-1,NA,TRBJ2-7,16
CASNSAGGPQETQYF,TRBV11-1,NA,TRBJ2-5,15
CASSEGGVGIGTQYF,TRBV2,many,TRBJ2-5,15
CASSLTQLGAYEQYF,TRBV28,few,TRBJ2-7,15
CATSREGGAVGITSTDTQYF,TRBV15,few,TRBJ2-3,20